Listed below are T cell receptor beta chains from one sample, sequenced in a study of spatial heterogeneity in lung cancer. TCRdb processed the 5' RACE reads anew with MiXCR; each CDR3 protein has one entry. This sample has some 2,000 distinct CDR3 sequences, with over 12% found just once. This specimen consisted of normal lung tissue next to the tumor, obtained at surgery. These receptors were taken from a male donor with early-stage non-small cell lung cancer. Both conserved end residues are part of each CDR3. D genes are given only for firm matches. Where a row states a size, it is once, few, many or the class of an expanded clone; other rows omit it.

CDR3 protein,CDR3 DNA,clone size,D gene,J gene,V gene
CASQQGVVHQPQHF,TGTGCCAGCCAGCAGGGGGTTGTCCATCAGCCCCAGCATTTT,many,TRBD1,TRBJ1-5,TRBV19
CAISDRGRDDEQFF,TGTGCCATCAGTGACAGGGGAAGGGACGATGAGCAGTTCTTC,many,.,TRBJ2-1,TRBV10-3
CASSLEWVDTQYF,TGTGCCAGCAGCTTAGAGTGGGTAGATACGCAGTATTTT,many,.,TRBJ2-3,TRBV7-8
CSGEGTETQYF,TGCAGTGGGGAAGGGACAGAGACCCAGTACTTC,medium-sized,.,TRBJ2-5,TRBV20-1
CASNTGRDTDTQYF,TGTGCCAGCAACACCGGACGGGACACAGATACGCAGTATTTT,many,.,TRBJ2-3,TRBV27
CASGQGASGTPNEQFF,TGTGCTAGTGGCCAGGGGGCTAGCGGGACCCCCAATGAGCAGTTCTTC,medium-sized,.,TRBJ2-1,TRBV12-5
CASSLWGTGGHEQYF,TGTGCCAGCAGTTTATGGGGGACAGGGGGCCACGAGCAGTACTTC,few,TRBD1,TRBJ2-7,TRBV28
CASSQDRGNLGEQFF,TGTGCCAGCAGCCAGGATCGAGGGAATTTGGGTGAGCAGTTCTTC,.,.,TRBJ2-1,TRBV14
CSATLAGGLQITDTQYF,TGCAGTGCCACACTAGCGGGAGGCCTTCAGATCACAGATACGCAGTATTTT,few,TRBD2,TRBJ2-3,TRBV20-1
CASSVDWNNSPLHF,TGTGCCAGCAGCGTAGATTGGAATAATTCACCCCTCCACTTT,few,.,TRBJ1-6,TRBV9
CASSLAYPSPTNTIYF,TGTGCCAGCAGTTTAGCCTACCCGAGTCCGACAAACACCATATATTTT,medium-sized,.,TRBJ1-3,TRBV27
CASSLGLLRGGGTYNEQFF,TGTGCCAGCAGCTTAGGGTTACTGCGAGGAGGGGGGACCTACAATGAGCAGTTCTTC,medium-sized,.,TRBJ2-1,TRBV7-8
CASSSPIAGRQETQYF,TGTGCCAGCAGTTCCCCTATAGCGGGACGTCAAGAGACCCAGTACTTC,medium-sized,TRBD2,TRBJ2-5,TRBV27
CASSRTSGSNEQFF,TGTGCCAGCAGCCGGACTAGCGGGAGTAATGAGCAGTTCTTC,medium-sized,TRBD2,TRBJ2-1,TRBV7-9